The next 29 T cell receptor beta chains were all read from a single sample in a study of molecular identifiers for immune sequencing clone quantification. One entry per CDR3 protein results from TCRdb running MiXCR on the PCR reads. The table lists about 98,000 distinct CDR3 sequences, under 40% of them singletons, with over 8% in the top ten. The specimen was naive CD8+ T cells from blood, with Jurkat cell RNA spiked in. This sample's subset: FACS-sorted CD8+CD4-CCR7+CD45RA+ naive T cells. All receptors derive from a human donor in good health. Some libraries in this study had Jurkat cell RNA spiked in.

J is TRBJ2-2 and V is TRBV15; unclear D gene. The germline V and J ends were trimmed by 4 bases and 3 bases, with 0 bases remaining between them. Germline V CDR1 and CDR2: LNHNV, YYDKDF (reference sequence). The CDR3 consists of 11 residues. CDR3 sequence: CATSNTGELFF. The DNA of the CDR3 is TGTGCCACCAGCAACACCGGGGAGCTGTTTTTT.

This clonotype turned up a few times. V usage is TRBV29-1 and J usage is TRBJ2-1, with unresolved D. The CDR3 consists of 13 residues. Per the germline V gene, CDR1 is SQVTM and CDR2 is ANQGSEA. V was pared by 5 bases and J by 0 bases, with 8 bases between. Written as DNA, the CDR3 is TGCAGCGTTCCCGAGAGCTCCTACAATGAGCAGTTCTTC. It translates to CSVPESSYNEQFF.

This rearrangement joins TRBV19 to TRBJ2-7, with a possible D match to TRBD2 (6 bases). The length of the CDR3 is 13 residues. V shed 9 bases and J shed 2 bases, with 14 bases lying between them. CDR1 is LNHDA, CDR2 SQIVND, per germline (reference sequence). The CDR3 reads CASGPQRAYEQYF. CDR3 coding DNA: TGTGCCAGCGGCCCCCAGCGGGCCTACGAGCAGTACTTC.

This chain connects TRBV9 to TRBJ2-7, with D unresolved. The V gene's germline CDR1 is SGDLS and CDR2 YYNGEE. V was cut by 0 bases and J by 2 bases, with 6 bases left in between. The CDR3 runs to 13 residues. CDR3 loop: CASSVAATYEQYF. CDR3 DNA sequence: TGTGCCAGCAGCGTAGCAGCTACCTACGAGCAGTACTTC.

This clonotype was observed at least ten times. V usage is TRBV7-9 and J usage is TRBJ1-5; the D is unclear. Between the trimmed V and J ends, which lost 2 bases and 6 bases, there was a span of 5 bases. Germline V gene data show CDR1 as SEHNR and CDR2 as FQNEAQ (reference sequence). The CDR3 has 12 amino acids. The CDR3 DNA is TGTGCCAGCAGCTTATACAGTCAGCCCCAGCATTTT. Protein: CASSLYSQPQHF.

The sample holds many counts of this clonotype. V is TRBV9 and J is TRBJ2-1; 8 bases agree with TRBD2. The V gene end was trimmed by 4 bases and the J gene end by 6 bases; junction bases not matched to a gene: 6. The CDR3 covers 14 residues. CDR1 is SGDLS, CDR2 YYNGEE, per germline. The CDR3 sequence: CASSFTGTSNEQFF. Here the CDR3 DNA reads TGTGCCAGCAGCTTCACCGGGACTAGCAATGAGCAGTTCTTC.

Of note for this clonotype: Since no conserved phenylalanine or tryptophan closes the CDR3, a read error is the likely cause. This sequence joins TRBV7-9 and TRBJ2-7, with D possibly being TRBD1 or TRBD2 (5 bases each). V shed 1 base and J shed 2 bases, with 15 bases lying between them. Germline lookup yields CDR1 SEHNR and CDR2 FQNEAQ (reference sequence). CDR3 size: 16 residues. Here the CDR3 DNA reads TGTGCCAGCAGCTTAGGTCTCGGGACGGCAGCCTACGAGCAGTACATC. Translated: CASSLGLGTAAYEQYI.

V and J are TRBV27 and TRBJ2-7; 11 bases match TRBD2. There are 15 residues in the CDR3. Germline lookup yields CDR1 MNHEY and CDR2 SMNVEV (reference sequence). The V gene end was trimmed by 5 bases and the J gene end by 4 bases; junction bases not matched to a gene: 7. The CDR3 loop is CASSVLAGGGYEQYF. The CDR3, as DNA: TGTGCCAGCAGTGTTTTAGCGGGAGGGGGTTACGAGCAGTACTTC.

The sample holds one count of this clonotype. The V and J genes are TRBV28 and TRBJ2-3; 7 bases match TRBD2. The trim removed 5 bases at V and 4 bases at J, leaving 9 bases unmatched. This CDR3 is built from 15 residues. Germline values: CDR1 MDHEN, CDR2 SYDVKM. For the CDR3, the DNA is TGTGCCAGCAGTCCCGTAGCGGGTGTGGCAGATACGCAGTATTTT. It specifies CASSPVAGVADTQYF.

Of note for this clonotype: At one end, the junction sequence differs from germline, possibly due to a read error. The chain employs TRBV28 and TRBJ1-3; D unresolved. Germline V CDR1 and CDR2: MDHEN, SYDVKM. The CDR3 runs to 15 residues. CDR3 nucleotides: TGTGCCAGCAGCCTAGCTGAGGGCCATGGAAGCACCATATATTTT. The encoded protein is CASSLAEGHGSTIYF. Variable domain in full (rest from reference TRBV28 and TRBJ1-3): DVKVTQSSRYLVKRTGEKVFLECVQDMDHENMFWYRQDPGLGLRLIYFSYDVKMKEKGDIPEGYSVSREKKERFSLILESASTNQTSMYLCASSLAEGHGSTIYFGEGSWLTVV.

The chain joins TRBV11-2 to TRBJ2-5; D is unclear. Germline CDR1 reads SGHAT; CDR2 reads FQNNGV. V shed 5 bases and J shed 3 bases, with 19 bases lying between them. CDR3 length equals 16 residues. Here the CDR3 DNA reads TGTGCCAGCAGCCAATCAGTCAACCCACTGGAAGAGACCCAGTACTTC. Translating gives CASSQSVNPLEETQYF.

This clonotype was seen many times. This chain uses TRBV29-1 with TRBJ2-5; 13 bases are shared with TRBD2. The CDR3 loop spans 16 amino acids. The V segment lost 3 bases and the J segment 4 bases; nucleotides outside the gene matches: 8. Per the germline V gene, CDR1 is SQVTM and CDR2 is ANQGSEA. In DNA, the CDR3 is TGCAGCGTTGACCTACTAGCGGGAGGGCCGGGAGAGACCCAGTACTTC. As protein: CSVDLLAGGPGETQYF.

The chain carries TRBV27 and TRBJ2-1; a possible D gene is TRBD2 (7 bases). V lost 2 bases to trimming and J lost 6 bases, with 14 bases between them. The CDR3 is 15 amino acids. Germline CDR1 is MNHEY and CDR2 is SMNVEV (reference sequence). The chain's CDR3 is CASSLEVGGGNEQFF. In DNA form, the CDR3 reads TGTGCCAGCAGTTTAGAAGTAGGGGGGGGCAATGAGCAGTTCTTC.

In its sample, this clonotype was seen a few times. The rearrangement joins TRBV27 to TRBJ2-3; 10 positions agree with TRBD1. V was pared by 5 bases and J by 10 bases, with 12 bases of the junction left unmatched. The CDR3 consists of 15 residues. Per the germline V gene, CDR1 is MNHEY and CDR2 is SMNVEV (reference sequence). As DNA, the CDR3 is TGTGCCAGCAGTCTGCAGGGACAGGGGATCGCTGCGCAGTATTTT. This encodes CASSLQGQGIAAQYF.

As regards this clonotype: This may arise from a read error, as a much more abundant clone is one base away. The chain combines TRBV24-1 with TRBJ1-5, with a tentative D call TRBD1 (5 bases). Germline V gene data show CDR1 as KGHDR and CDR2 as SFDVKD. This CDR3 contains 16 residues. Trimming shortened V by 4 bases and J by 4 bases, and 16 bases separated the two germline ends. In DNA, the CDR3 is TGTGCCACCAGTGACGTTGCCGGGGGTTGGAATCAGCCCCAGCATTTT. As protein: CATSDVAGGWNQPQHF.

This rearrangement joins TRBV11-2 to TRBJ2-1, with 7 bases identical to TRBD1. Germline CDR1 reads SGHAT; CDR2 reads FQNNGV. There are 14 residues in the CDR3. J was trimmed by 3 bases and V by 5 bases; bases with no gene match: 4. CDR3 residues: CASSAGQVYNEQFF. The CDR3 DNA sequence: TGTGCCAGCAGCGCCGGACAGGTCTACAATGAGCAGTTCTTC.

V is TRBV9 and J is TRBJ1-4; D not certain. This CDR3 comprises 13 residues. Trimming pared 3 bases from V and 0 bases from J, leaving 3 bases between. The germline V gene has CDR1 SGDLS and CDR2 YYNGEE. For the CDR3, the DNA is TGTGCCAGCAGCGCCGCAACTAATGAAAAACTGTTTTTT. Amino acids: CASSAATNEKLFF.

Turning to this clonotype: The CDR3 does not close with the conserved phenylalanine or tryptophan, likely indicating a read error. V gene TRBV28 combines with J gene TRBJ2-7; maybe TRBD1 (5 bases). CDR3 length: 11 residues. In germline, CDR1 is MDHEN, CDR2 SYDVKM. V was shortened by 5 bases and J by 5 bases, with 7 bases between the two germline ends. The CDR3 DNA follows: TGTGCCAGCAGTGGGGCCAACGAGCAGTACATC. This gives the protein CASSGANEQYI.

This chain connects TRBV2 to TRBJ1-5; D possibly corresponds to TRBD1 (6 bases). Germline-derived CDR1 and CDR2 are SNHLY and FYNNEI. V was trimmed by 1 base and J by 4 bases, leaving 11 bases between them. This CDR3 region has 15 residues. CDR3 nucleotide sequence: TGTGCCAGCAGTGAAGTGGGGGGCTGGAATCAGCCCCAGCATTTT. It yields the protein CASSEVGGWNQPQHF.

A few counts support this clonotype. V is TRBV9 and J is TRBJ2-5; D gene uncertain. CDR1 is SGDLS and CDR2 is YYNGEE in the germline V gene. The length of the CDR3 is 12 residues. V lost 3 bases and J 3 bases, leaving 6 bases between the germline ends. DNA for the CDR3: TGTGCCAGCAGCGCCCCAAAAGAGACCCAGTACTTC. Translating gives CASSAPKETQYF.

The chain has TRBV19 and TRBJ1-5; D uncertain. This CDR3 has 14 residues. Trimming shortened V by 5 bases and J by 7 bases, and 15 bases separated the two germline ends. Germline CDR1 and CDR2: LNHDA and SQIVND (reference sequence). CDR3 residues: CASSLGLNDQPQHF. CDR3 DNA: TGTGCCAGTAGTCTAGGACTTAACGACCAGCCCCAGCATTTT.

Notes on this clonotype: A junction end diverges from the germline sequence, so it may reflect a read error. The chain carries TRBV28 and TRBJ2-7; the D gene is possibly TRBD2 (5 bases). The CDR3 totals 15 residues. CDR1 and CDR2 (germline): MDHEN, SYDVKM. CDR3 loop: CAGSFGGMMNYEQYF. CDR3 sequence (DNA): TGTGCCGGCAGTTTCGGAGGTATGATGAACTACGAGCAGTACTTC. Based on the CDR3 plus reference TRBV28 and TRBJ2-7, the full variable domain is DVKVTQSSRYLVKRTGEKVFLECVQDMDHENMFWYRQDPGLGLRLIYFSYDVKMKEKGDIPEGYSVSREKKERFSLILESASTNQTSMYLCAGSFGGMMNYEQYFGPGTRLTVT.

This clonotype was seen only once. The chain uses TRBV2 and TRBJ2-4, with TRBD1 matching over 7 bases. V was pared by 8 bases and J by 3 bases, with 16 bases of the junction left unmatched. Germline V lookup: CDR1 SNHLY, CDR2 FYNNEI. This CDR3 spans 17 amino acids. The CDR3 DNA sequence: TGTGCCAGCGAACCCAGCAAAGGGGGCGGCGGCAAAAACATTCAGTACTTC. Its protein product is CASEPSKGGGGKNIQYF.

Worth noting for this clonotype: A read error may produce the germline difference seen at one junction end. This chain uses TRBV7-2 with TRBJ2-1; D is undetermined. This CDR3 is built from 12 residues. Per germline, CDR1 SGHTA and CDR2 FQGNSA. The chain's CDR3 is CASSLGANELFF. The CDR3 DNA reads as TGTGCCAGCAGCTTAGGGGCCAATGAGCTGTTCTTC.

Only a few counts were recorded for this clonotype. V gene TRBV24-1 combines with J gene TRBJ2-7; TRBD2 matches 12 bases. The CDR3 spans 16 residues. Germline V gene lookup returns CDR1 KGHDR and CDR2 SFDVKD. The J segment lost 0 bases and the V segment lost 7 bases, leaving 6 bases of the junction unmatched. As DNA, the CDR3 is TGTGCCACCAGCCCTGGACTAGCGGGGTCCTCCTACGAGCAGTACTTC. It translates to CATSPGLAGSSYEQYF.

This clonotype appeared a few times. The chain recombines TRBV11-2 with TRBJ2-4; the D is unclear. The CDR3 totals 16 residues. Germline V CDR1 and CDR2: SGHAT, FQNNGV. V lost 1 base and J lost 2, with 12 bases in between. The CDR3 region has the DNA TGTGCCAGCAGCTTAGCGGGCAAAGGGACCAAAAACATTCAGTACTTC. It is translated as CASSLAGKGTKNIQYF.

There are a few counts of this clonotype. The chain couples TRBV5-1 to TRBJ2-3; D unclear. V dropped 8 bases and J dropped 3 bases, with 16 bases sitting between them. Germline loops: CDR1 SGHRS, CDR2 YFSETQ. The CDR3 runs to 14 residues. The CDR3 bases are TGCGCCAGTTCGAGCACGACGTATACAGATACGCAGTATTTT. This encodes CASSSTTYTDTQYF.

This clonotype came up a few times. The chain has TRBV20-1 and TRBJ2-2; D may match TRBD1 or TRBD2 (5 bases each). Germline V gives CDR1 DFQATT, CDR2 SNEGSKA (reference sequence). The V and J ends lost 2 bases and 0 bases respectively, with 7 bases between them. The CDR3 spans 14 residues. The CDR3, as DNA: TGCAGTGCTAGACGGGACGCGAACACCGGGGAGCTGTTTTTT. It yields the protein CSARRDANTGELFF.

This clonotype has only a few counts. V usage is TRBV7-9 and J usage is TRBJ2-1; no clear D gene. This CDR3 contains 12 residues. Per the germline V gene, CDR1 is SEHNR and CDR2 is FQNEAQ (reference sequence). The germline V and J ends were trimmed by 5 bases and 7 bases, with 9 bases remaining between them. The CDR3 is CASSHLANEQFF. CDR3 DNA sequence: TGTGCCAGCAGCCATTTGGCGAATGAGCAGTTCTTC.